The clone carrying this TCR beta chain appeared many times. V trimming: 6 bases; J trimming: 5 bases; junction bases outside the gene matches: 5. Germline V gives CDR1 WSHSY, CDR2 SAAADI. The CDR3 consists of 14 residues. The sample is drawn from a study of spatial heterogeneity in lung cancer. The sample's time point: sample taken at primary tumor resection. Untreated early-stage non-small cell lung cancer patients, 72 in total, were the donors. Whole RNA came from tumor, nontumor lung or frozen PBMC and was sequenced without being sorted. Every TCR cDNA molecule carried a tag that served as a unique molecular identifier. TCRdb called the 5' RACE reads again in MiXCR, with one record for every CDR3 protein. Seen here are fewer than 15,000 distinct CDR3 sequences, 3% to 4.5% observed once, and the top ten hold 40% to 45%.

This sequence was found in a male donor with early-stage non-small cell lung cancer. The chain uses TRBV10-2 and TRBJ2-2, with 8 positions matching TRBD1. The sequencing used PBMCs, collected at surgery. The DNA of the CDR3 is TGCGCCAGCAGCGGACAGGGTGGGACCGGGGAGCTGTTTTTT. Protein product: CASSGQGGTGELFF.